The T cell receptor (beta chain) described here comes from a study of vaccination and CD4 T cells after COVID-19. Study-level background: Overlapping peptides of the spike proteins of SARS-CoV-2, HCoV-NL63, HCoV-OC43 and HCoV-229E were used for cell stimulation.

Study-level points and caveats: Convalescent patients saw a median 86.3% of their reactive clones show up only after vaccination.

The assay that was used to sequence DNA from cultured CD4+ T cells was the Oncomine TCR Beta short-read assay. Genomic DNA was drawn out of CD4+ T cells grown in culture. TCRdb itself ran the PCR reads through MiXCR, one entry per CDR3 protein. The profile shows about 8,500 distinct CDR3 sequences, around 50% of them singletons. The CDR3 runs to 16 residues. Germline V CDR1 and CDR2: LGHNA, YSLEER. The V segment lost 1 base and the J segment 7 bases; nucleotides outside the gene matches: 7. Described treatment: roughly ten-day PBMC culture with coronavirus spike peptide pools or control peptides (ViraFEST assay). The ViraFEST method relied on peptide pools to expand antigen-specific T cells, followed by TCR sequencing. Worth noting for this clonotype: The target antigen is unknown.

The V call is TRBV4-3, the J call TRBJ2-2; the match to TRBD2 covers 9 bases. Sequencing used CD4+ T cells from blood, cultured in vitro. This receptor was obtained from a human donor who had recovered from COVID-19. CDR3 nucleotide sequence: TGCGCCAGCAGCCAAGTTGCGGGAGGGCCGAACGGGGAGCTGTTTTTT. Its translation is CASSQVAGGPNGELFF.